These 20 T cell receptor beta chains share one sample of origin, sequenced in a study of T cells after yellow fever vaccination. MiXCR, applied by TCRdb to the 5' RACE reads, yields one record per CDR3 protein. This table has 510,000 or so distinct CDR3 sequences, around 21% appearing once. The sample was PBMCs, taken 15 days after the yellow fever booster vaccination. Receptor source: a man under 40 who received the YFV17D yellow fever vaccine.

J is TRBJ2-1 and V is TRBV7-2; no definite D call. This CDR3 is built from 16 residues. Trimming shortened V by 0 bases and J by 0 bases, and 9 bases separated the two germline ends. CDR1 and CDR2 (germline): SGHTA, FQGNSA. CDR3: CASSLARRSSYNEQFF. In DNA, the CDR3 is TGTGCCAGCAGCTTAGCGCGTCGGAGCTCCTACAATGAGCAGTTCTTC.

The chain couples TRBV6-1 to TRBJ2-7; 9 positions agree with TRBD1. The CDR3 loop spans 14 amino acids. V lost 8 bases and J lost 5; bases outside the gene matches: 10. Per germline, CDR1 MNHNS and CDR2 SASEGT. CDR3 DNA: TGTGCCAGCCTGGGACAGGGAGTCTTCAACGAGCAGTACTTC. This gives the protein CASLGQGVFNEQYF.

CDR3 sequence: CASSPGLAGLYEQYF. The DNA for the CDR3 is TGTGCCAGCAGCCCGGGACTAGCGGGACTTTACGAGCAGTACTTC. V usage is TRBV7-6 and J usage is TRBJ2-7; 13 bases match TRBD2. CDR1 and CDR2 from the germline V gene are SGHVS and FNYEAQ. The V and J ends lost 5 bases and 4 bases, in that order; junction bases with no gene match: 5. The CDR3 has 15 amino acids.

The chain uses TRBV3-1 and TRBJ2-7; 12 nucleotides agree with TRBD1. This CDR3 region has 17 residues. CDR1 is LGHDT, CDR2 YNNKEL, per germline (reference sequence). V lost 3 bases and J lost 7; bases outside the gene matches: 13. CDR3 nucleotides: TGTGCCAGCAGCCACCTCACAAGGGGACAGGGGGCGCAGGAGCAGTACTTC. The encoded protein is CASSHLTRGQGAQEQYF.

This clonotype has more than one count but fewer than ten. The V gene is TRBV5-1, the J gene TRBJ2-7; 10 positions match TRBD1. This CDR3 region has 17 residues. CDR1 and CDR2 (germline): SGHRS, YFSETQ. V lost 0 bases, J lost 6 bases, and 12 bases stayed unmatched. Here the CDR3 DNA reads TGCGCCAGCAGCTTGGCATTAGACAGGGGGCTTCGTGGCGAGCAGTACTTC. Amino acid sequence: CASSLALDRGLRGEQYF.

This chain joins TRBV20-1 and TRBJ2-5; unclear D gene. The CDR3 spans 11 residues. Trimming cost V 2 bases and J 4 bases, with 5 bases left between them. CDR1 is DFQATT, CDR2 SNEGSKA, per germline (reference sequence). The CDR3 DNA reads as TGCAGTGCTAGAATCCCAGAGACCCAGTACTTC. Translating gives CSARIPETQYF.

The V and J genes are TRBV5-4 and TRBJ2-5, with 7 bases aligning to TRBD2. CDR3 size: 16 residues. V lost 0 bases, J lost 3 bases, and 8 bases stayed unmatched. Germline assignment: CDR1 SGHNT and CDR2 YYREEE (reference sequence). The CDR3 here is CASSLGSPSGKETQYF. CDR3 sequence (DNA): TGTGCCAGCAGCTTGGGCTCTCCTAGCGGAAAAGAGACCCAGTACTTC.

This clonotype was counted only a few times. This chain joins TRBV6-2 or TRBV6-3 and TRBJ2-7; 11 positions agree with TRBD2. Trimming at V came to 2 bases and at J to 3 bases, leaving 9 bases not matched to a gene. Germline CDR1 MNHEY, CDR2 SVGEGT. The CDR3 contains 17 residues. The CDR3 sequence is CASSYLLTGTSGYEQYF. Here the CDR3 DNA reads TGTGCCAGCAGTTACCTCCTAACCGGGACTAGCGGCTACGAGCAGTACTTC.

This clonotype was recorded many times. CDR3 nucleotide sequence: TGTGCCAGCAGCGTAGGCGACTCTACCACCGGGGAGCTGTTTTTT. This codes for CASSVGDSTTGELFF. The chain combines TRBV9 with TRBJ2-2; D is undetermined. The CDR3 totals 15 residues. Between the trimmed V and J ends, which lost 0 bases and 4 bases, there was a span of 10 bases. CDR1 is SGDLS and CDR2 is YYNGEE in the germline V gene.

The chain employs TRBV12-3 or TRBV12-4 and TRBJ2-1; TRBD2 agrees at 7 bases. This CDR3 is 15 amino acids long. V lost 7 bases to trimming and J lost 1 base; unmatched junction nucleotides: 7. CDR3 amino acids: CASTSSGPSYNEQFF. The CDR3 DNA reads TGTGCCAGCACCAGTAGCGGGCCTTCCTACAATGAGCAGTTCTTC.

This clonotype has just a few counts. The chain is built from TRBV4-2 and TRBJ2-1; no firm D call. Germline V gene lookup returns CDR1 LGHNA and CDR2 YNFKEQ. Trimming cost V 4 bases and J 5 bases, with 12 bases left between them. CDR3 length: 14 amino acids. CDR3 region: CASSLSSNDNEQFF. Here the CDR3 DNA reads TGTGCCAGCAGCCTAAGCTCTAATGACAATGAGCAGTTCTTC.

The chain joins TRBV5-1 to TRBJ2-5; D is ambiguous. The CDR3 extends over 14 amino acids. The germline V gene has CDR1 SGHRS and CDR2 YFSETQ. Between the trimmed V and J ends, which lost 1 base and 2 bases, there was a span of 9 bases. This CDR3 is CASSLMGQQETQYF. CDR3 nucleotide sequence: TGCGCCAGCAGCTTGATGGGCCAGCAAGAGACCCAGTACTTC.

V is TRBV9 and J is TRBJ2-1, with D unresolved. CDR1 is SGDLS, CDR2 YYNGEE, per germline. The CDR3 length is 16 residues. Trimming stripped 0 bases from V and 4 bases from J, with 14 bases between. The CDR3 sequence is CASSVAGSKPYNEQFF. The CDR3, as DNA: TGTGCCAGCAGCGTAGCTGGGTCCAAACCGTACAATGAGCAGTTCTTC.

The sample holds a few counts of this clonotype. The V and J genes are TRBV7-6 and TRBJ2-1; tentative D call: TRBD2 (6 bases). This CDR3 is 18 amino acids long. V lost 0 bases to trimming and J lost 0 bases, with 15 bases between them. Germline V gives CDR1 SGHVS, CDR2 FNYEAQ. The CDR3 loop is CASSLARGRLSSYNEQFF. CDR3 DNA sequence: TGTGCCAGCAGCTTAGCCAGAGGGAGGCTTAGCTCCTACAATGAGCAGTTCTTC.

A few counts support this clonotype. The rearrangement uses TRBV5-1 and TRBJ2-7; the match to TRBD2 covers 13 bases. Trimming removed 5 bases from V and 7 bases from J; junction bases left unmatched: 9. Germline CDR1 reads SGHRS; CDR2 reads YFSETQ. The CDR3 sequence is 15 residues long. The CDR3 DNA follows: TGCGCCAGCAGTCCCACTAGCGGGAGGGCGGAAGAGCAGTACTTC. The encoded protein is CASSPTSGRAEEQYF. The variable domain in full, with the rest retrieved from reference TRBV5-1 and TRBJ2-7, is KAGVTQTPRYLIKTRGQQVTLSCSPISGHRSVSWYQQTPGQGLQFLFEYFSETQRNKGNFPGRFSGRQFSNSRSEMNVSTLELGDSALYLCASSPTSGRAEEQYFGPGTRLTVT.

This clonotype appeared a few times. V and J are TRBV12-3 or TRBV12-4 and TRBJ2-5, with 12 bases matching TRBD2. The V segment lost 2 bases and the J segment 4 bases; nucleotides outside the gene matches: 5. CDR3 length: 16 residues. CDR3 residues: CASSLRTSGIGETQYF. In nucleotides, the CDR3 is TGTGCCAGCAGTTTAAGGACTAGCGGGATAGGAGAGACCCAGTACTTC.

This clonotype showed up just a few times. V is TRBV25-1 and J is TRBJ2-7; D gene ambiguous. CDR1 and CDR2 (germline): MGHDK, SYGVNS. The CDR3 extends over 11 amino acids. Deletions cut 4 bases from V and 6 bases from J, with 7 bases between. The CDR3 protein is CASSGWREQYF. The DNA for the CDR3 is TGTGCCAGCAGTGGTTGGCGCGAGCAGTACTTC.

This clonotype was recorded a few times. The chain combines TRBV7-9 with TRBJ2-7, with TRBD2 identical over 11 bases. V was pared by 5 bases and J by 3 bases, with 6 bases of the junction left unmatched. Germline V lookup: CDR1 SEHNR, CDR2 FQNEAQ (reference sequence). The CDR3 has 15 amino acids. The CDR3 spells CASSQGTSGFYEQYF. The CDR3 bases are TGTGCCAGCAGCCAGGGGACTAGCGGTTTCTACGAGCAGTACTTC.

This clonotype appeared a few times. The genes are TRBV2 and TRBJ2-7, with a possible D match to TRBD1 (5 bases). V lost 1 base to trimming and J lost 6 bases, with 16 bases between them. There are 15 residues in the CDR3. Germline loops: CDR1 SNHLY, CDR2 FYNNEI. This chain's CDR3 is CASSEGGRSPGEQYF. DNA of the CDR3: TGTGCCAGCAGTGAAGGGGGCAGGAGCCCCGGCGAGCAGTACTTC.

The CDR3 reads CASTQAGGPYNEQFF. CDR3 in DNA: TGTGCCAGCACCCAAGCGGGAGGCCCTTACAATGAGCAGTTCTTC. The rearrangement links TRBV7-2 to TRBJ2-1; 9 bases match TRBD2. The V segment lost 7 bases and the J segment 4 bases; nucleotides outside the gene matches: 8. Germline values: CDR1 SGHTA, CDR2 FQGNSA. The CDR3 loop spans 15 amino acids.